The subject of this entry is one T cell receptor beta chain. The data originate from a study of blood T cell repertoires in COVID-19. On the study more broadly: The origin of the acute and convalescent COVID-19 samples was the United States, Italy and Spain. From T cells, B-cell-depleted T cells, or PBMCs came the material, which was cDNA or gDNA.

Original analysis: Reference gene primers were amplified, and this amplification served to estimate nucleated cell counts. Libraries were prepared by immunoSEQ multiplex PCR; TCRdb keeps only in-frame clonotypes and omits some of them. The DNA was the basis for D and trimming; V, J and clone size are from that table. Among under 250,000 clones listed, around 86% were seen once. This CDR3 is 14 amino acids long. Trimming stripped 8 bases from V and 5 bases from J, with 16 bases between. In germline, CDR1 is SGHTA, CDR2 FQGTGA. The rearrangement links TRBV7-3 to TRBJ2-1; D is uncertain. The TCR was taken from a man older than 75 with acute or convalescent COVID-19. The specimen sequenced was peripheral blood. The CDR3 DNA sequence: TGTGCCAGCCGAGTCGATTCCGCGAACAATGAGCAGTTCTTC. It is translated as CASRVDSANNEQFF.